Described below is a single T cell receptor beta chain sequence and its context. Its antigen is not yet known. Per-base qualities were not stored, and no clone one base away is much larger. What this sample's time point label stands for: about 28 days (+/-7) after the second vaccine dose. AZD1222 recipients whose second dose came at about 4 weeks and those whose second dose came at about 12 weeks were combined into one group, since spike-specific TCR depth and breadth did not differ between the two schedules. The vaccinee samples were drawn from two UK trials, COV001 and COV002, one of which was a single-blind randomized controlled phase 2/3 trial testing AZD1222 (ChAdOx1 nCoV-19) in healthy adults. For TCRbeta chain sequencing, PBMC samples from trial participants were taken at day 0 and at day 28 after the second dose. The sample originates from a study of T cell responses to AZD1222 COVID-19 vaccine (dated by TCRdb to about 2021). In terms of the full investigation: A total of more than 230 trial participants underwent TCR sequencing, of whom 200 to 220 had received two doses of AZD1222 and roughly 26 had received two doses of the MenACWY control vaccine. Trial participants were enrolled into age subgroups of 18-55, 56-69 and 70-plus years, which contained approximately 150, 28 and 58 TCR-sequenced participants, respectively. Study-wide findings and limitations: After two AZD1222 doses, spike-specific TCR breadth and depth were significantly higher than at day 0 and than in MenACWY recipients. Participants were mostly white British, with more females than males. The authors suggested clonal diversity may have been underestimated. The whole spike protein was spanned by vaccine-associated CD4 TCRs, and dominant responses were seen in regions 160-218 and 743-854. Only a handful of AZD1222 recipients were SARS-CoV-2 seropositive at baseline, limiting conclusions about previously exposed vaccinees. Nearly half of unique spike-specific TCRs reportedly recognized epitopes outside regions mutated in the B.1.351 and B.1.1.7 variants. Because no samples from the day 14 peak response were available, repertoires could be characterized only after the peak T cell response. The 56-69-year group was small, and its depth increase did not reach significance, likely because of low power.

Sequences SNHLY (CDR1) and FYNNEI (CDR2) are obtained from the germline V gene. The CDR3 runs 13 amino acids, cysteine and phenylalanine included. Left in the record is the CDR3 DNA by itself, 39 bases read in frame from the first base. V ends up 6 bases short and J 0 bases short, with an unmatched junction base count of 0. The CDR3 regions of human TCRbeta chains were analyzed by immunosequencing. On the authors' methods: Repertoire TCRs were matched against a reference library of SARS-CoV-2-specific TCRs generated with the MIRA antigen-specificity platform. Breadth meant the fraction of unique TCRs that were SARS-CoV-2-associated, whereas depth meant the fraction of total T cells that were SARS-CoV-2-associated. Using the MIRA data, every spike-specific TCR was mapped to the spike region that the TCR reacted to and assigned to either a CD4 or a CD8 class. Log10-transformed breadth and depth values were compared by one-way ANOVA with Sidak's multiple comparisons tests. The table comes from immuneACCESS by way of TCRdb, which keeps in-frame sequences with V and J called. Part of the clones is missing from these tables; in studies checked, under half for an unresolved V gene and the rest for unknown reasons. Clone size and V and J calls were adopted from that table, with D and trimming inferred from the DNA. Counted in this sample were tens of thousands of clones; approximately 88% of them appeared once. The ten most abundant clones make up roughly 2.5% of the sample.

Specimen: peripheral blood, collected 28 days after the second AZD1222 dose. The TCR was taken from an adult who received the AZD1222 COVID-19 vaccine. The chain is made from TRBV2 and TRBJ2-3; 7 central nucleotides agree with TRBD2. CDR3 sequence: CASSGGSTDTQYF. Read as DNA, the sequence is TGTGCCAGCAGCGGGGGGAGCACAGATACGCAGTATTTT.